This is a list of T cell receptor beta chains from one sample in a study of identical twins. TCRdb reprocessed the 5' RACE reads via MiXCR and lists one record per CDR3 protein. Counted here are hundreds of thousands of distinct CDR3 sequences, approximately 8.3% occurring once; the ten biggest clones make up around 2.1%. These records were also assigned to another study, of yellow fever vaccine responses in identical twins.

The sample consisted of memory (CD45RO+) T cells sorted from blood. The receptors shown here come from a woman in her late teens or twenties in good health. Each CDR3 is given with its conserved first and last residue. Fields, in order: J gene, V gene, clone size, D gene, CDR3 protein, CDR3 DNA. A D gene is named only where the DNA matches it firmly. Size is stated for part of the rows, as once, few or many counts, or as a class when the clone is expanded.

TRBJ2-1,TRBV5-8,-,-,CASSLQARNEQFF,TGTGCCAGCAGCCTTCAGGCTCGCAATGAGCAGTTCTTC
TRBJ2-2,TRBV2,-,-,CASSERTAINTGELFF,TGTGCCAGCAGTGAAAGGACAGCCATCAACACCGGGGAGCTGTTTTTT
TRBJ2-7,TRBV10-3,many,-,CAINSGHSYEQYF,TGTGCCATCAATAGCGGACACTCCTACGAGCAGTACTTC
TRBJ2-3,TRBV7-8,many,-,CASSHPGADTQYF,TGTGCCAGCAGCCACCCAGGGGCAGATACGCAGTATTTT
TRBJ2-4,TRBV29-1,-,TRBD2,CSVALTSGGAGAKNIQYF,TGCAGCGTTGCCCTGACTAGCGGGGGGGCCGGAGCCAAAAACATTCAGTACTTC
TRBJ2-5,TRBV25-1,many,-,CASSESVGLQETQYF,TGTGCCAGCAGTGAATCCGTGGGACTCCAAGAGACCCAGTACTTC
TRBJ2-2,TRBV18,-,TRBD2,CASSRPSTSGTGELFF,TGTGCCAGCTCACGCCCGTCGACTAGCGGCACCGGGGAGCTGTTTTTT
TRBJ2-7,TRBV6-5,few,TRBD1,CASSTRQGTYEQYF,TGTGCCAGCAGTACTAGACAGGGGACCTACGAGCAGTACTTC
TRBJ2-3,TRBV6-4,-,TRBD2,CASSDKSGATDTQYF,TGTGCCAGCAGTGATAAGAGCGGGGCCACAGATACGCAGTATTTT
TRBJ2-6,TRBV7-8,many,-,CASSLLQGANVLTF,TGTGCCAGCAGCTTACTTCAGGGGGCCAACGTCCTGACTTTC
TRBJ2-7,TRBV7-6,-,-,CASSLAQGVEQYF,TGTGCCAGCAGCTTAGCTCAGGGAGTCGAGCAGTACTTC
TRBJ2-7,TRBV27,many,-,CASSPPNGYEQYF,TGTGCCAGCAGTCCCCCAAATGGTTACGAGCAGTACTTC
TRBJ2-1,TRBV5-1,-,-,CASSSGLGYEQFF,TGCGCCAGCAGCTCGGGGCTTGGGTATGAGCAGTTCTTC
TRBJ2-1,TRBV28,few,TRBD2,CASSLGRFQKTSSDEQFF,TGTGCCAGCAGTTTAGGGAGATTCCAAAAGACTAGCAGCGATGAGCAGTTCTTC
TRBJ1-3,TRBV5-6,few,-,CASSLVRNYGNTIYF,TGTGCCAGCAGCTTGGTCAGAAACTATGGAAACACCATATATTTT
TRBJ2-3,TRBV7-3,-,TRBD2,CASSWEGQGPDTQYF,TGTGCCAGCAGCTGGGAGGGTCAGGGTCCAGATACGCAGTATTTT
TRBJ2-7,TRBV7-9,many,TRBD2,CASRGTSGSYEQYF,TGTGCCAGCAGGGGGACTAGCGGCTCCTACGAGCAGTACTTC
TRBJ2-3,TRBV5-1,-,-,CASSQAGGGRSTDTQYF,TGCGCCAGCAGCCAGGCGGGCGGGGGCCGCTCCACAGATACGCAGTATTTT
TRBJ1-6,TRBV20-1,many,-,CSARRTADNSPLHF,TGCAGTGCTAGACGGACAGCGGATAATTCACCCCTCCACTTT
TRBJ2-3,TRBV7-9,many,TRBD1,CASSLDDRVKYTQYF,TGTGCCAGCAGCTTAGACGACAGGGTTAAGTATACGCAGTATTTT
TRBJ1-2,TRBV30,-,-,CAWSFSVYGYTF,TGTGCCTGGAGTTTCTCGGTCTATGGCTACACCTTC
TRBJ2-7,TRBV7-2,-,TRBD2,CASSLQRGPSYEQYF,TGTGCCAGCAGCTTACAGCGGGGGCCCTCCTACGAGCAGTACTTC
TRBJ2-3,TRBV6-1,-,TRBD2,CASKSGRAEESQYF,TGTGCCAGCAAAAGTGGGAGGGCCGAGGAATCGCAGTATTTT
TRBJ2-1,TRBV7-2,-,-,CASTRDASYNEQFF,TGTGCCAGCACCCGGGACGCTTCCTACAATGAGCAGTTCTTC
TRBJ2-7,TRBV24-1,few,TRBD2,CATEKRSGRTYEQYF,TGTGCCACAGAGAAACGGAGCGGGAGGACCTACGAGCAGTACTTC
TRBJ1-1,TRBV6-2/TRBV6-3,few,-,CASSYPQAEAFF,TGTGCCAGCAGTTACCCACAGGCTGAAGCTTTCTTT
TRBJ2-1,TRBV6-1,few,-,CASTEGPYNEQFF,TGTGCCAGCACAGAGGGGCCCTACAATGAGCAGTTCTTC
TRBJ2-3,TRBV5-6,few,-,CASSLDGRTDTQYF,TGTGCCAGCAGCTTGGATGGCCGCACAGATACGCAGTATTTT
TRBJ2-5,TRBV10-3,few,TRBD2,CAISSLLAGVEETQYF,TGTGCCATCAGTTCCTTACTAGCGGGGGTGGAAGAGACCCAGTACTTC
TRBJ2-7,TRBV5-5,many,TRBD1,CASSIGQASYEQYF,TGTGCCAGCAGTATAGGACAGGCCTCCTACGAGCAGTACTTC
TRBJ2-7,TRBV9,few,TRBD1,CASSSSQGAREQYF,TGTGCCAGCAGCTCATCGCAGGGGGCTAGAGAGCAGTACTTC
TRBJ2-2,TRBV6-4,many,TRBD2,CASSEQTSGSHGELFF,TGTGCCAGCAGTGAGCAGACTAGCGGGAGCCACGGGGAGCTGTTTTTT
TRBJ1-4,TRBV11-2,-,TRBD1,CASSLGQRLNEKLFF,TGTGCCAGCAGCCTGGGACAGCGCCTTAATGAAAAACTGTTTTTT
TRBJ2-5,TRBV6-1,-,TRBD2,CASSRASGRGETQYF,TGTGCCAGCAGTCGAGCTAGCGGGAGAGGGGAGACCCAGTACTTC
TRBJ2-5,TRBV20-1,few,TRBD2,CSARVGGETQYF,TGCAGTGCTAGAGTGGGGGGGGAGACCCAGTACTTC
TRBJ1-6,TRBV7-8,many,-,CASSLEVGRTYNSPLHF,TGTGCCAGCAGCTTAGAGGTGGGACGGACCTATAATTCACCCCTCCACTTT
TRBJ2-7,TRBV5-1,-,-,CASSAAWGREQYF,TGCGCCAGCAGTGCCGCCTGGGGGAGAGAGCAGTACTTC
TRBJ1-1,TRBV2,few,-,CASRGPPQGYTEAFF,TGTGCCAGCAGAGGGCCTCCACAGGGTTACACTGAAGCTTTCTTT